This TCR beta chain was identified during a study of cytomegalovirus exposure and HLA in healthy donors. Across the whole study: An early data release held tens of millions of unique TCRs from HLA-typed donors.

The CDR3 loop spans 15 amino acids. Germline V gene data show CDR1 as SGHNT and CDR2 as YYREEE (reference sequence). Points on this clone: Its target is not known.

Healthy donors of bone marrow made up the group. Whole-study findings and limits: As a later analysis showed, several of the most significant clusters appeared to be linked to common viral pathogens. Cytomegalovirus status was reportedly diagnosed by the classifier with high specificity and sensitivity.

In the PCR, 60 Vbeta and 13 Jbeta primers were used. The data were produced by immunoSEQ multiplex PCR, yet TCRdb's version contains in-frame clones alone and is incomplete. The repertoire holds over 130,000 clones, around 84% seen once, with 2% to 2.5% in the top ten. The sample taken for sequencing was PBMCs. This chain links TRBV5-4 with TRBJ2-5; D is perhaps TRBD1 (6 bases). The J call may be in error: the DNA end matches TRBJ2-7 better. The sequence came from a man aged 50-60 years in good health and CMV-seronegative. The CDR3, as DNA: TGTGCCAGCAGCGTGGTTGGTCCAGGGGACTACGAGCAGTACTTC. Translated, it gives CASSVVGPGDYEQYF.